Here is one T cell receptor (beta chain) with its context. Measured with immunoSEQ multiplex PCR; TCRdb has only the in-frame clones, and not every one. The sample lists roughly 95,000 clones; roughly 88% were seen once. This sample was included in a study of control samples from healthy donors and cancer patients. The CDR3 runs 16 residues. V was clipped by 1 base and J by 7 bases, with 17 bases between them. Germline V gene sequence: CDR1 MNHEY, CDR2 SVGEGT. Sequenced sample: blood. V usage is TRBV6-2 or TRBV6-3 and J usage is TRBJ1-5; possibly TRBD1 for D (6 bases). The origin of this receptor is a man aged 25-40 years in good health. In nucleotides, the CDR3 is TGTGCCAGCAGTTACTTGCAGGGGCGGGTGGAACAGCCCCAGCATTTT. Residues: CASSYLQGRVEQPQHF.